The clone carrying this T cell receptor (beta chain) was seen just once. Its cognate antigen is unknown. These data originate in a study of T cells in Graves' hyperthyroidism and ophthalmopathy. Study-wide findings and caveats: Most thyroid clonotypes that were expanded above 0.001 also turned up in blood.

The CDR3 has 17 residues. Germline lookup yields CDR1 SGHTA and CDR2 FQGTGA. The junction had 12 bases not matched to a gene; V was cut back by 2 bases and J by 7 bases. Amplification targeted TCR beta CDR3 regions from RNA transcripts. The primer set for the first-round RT-PCR of the TCR CDR3 was HTBI. TCRdb itself ran the multiplex PCR reads through MiXCR, one entry per CDR3 protein. The sample carries 330,000 or so distinct CDR3 sequences, around 19% recorded once. Ophthalmopathy patients had Clinical Activity Score at least 3, NOSPECS grade at least 4, duration under 3 months. This sequence was found in a man in his fifties or sixties with Graves' ophthalmopathy. This chain connects TRBV7-3 to TRBJ2-1; TRBD2 agrees at 9 bases. The sequenced material came from blood. The chain's CDR3 is CASSLGSGAGGRNEQFF. The CDR3 nucleotides are TGTGCCAGCAGCTTAGGGTCGGGAGCGGGGGGAAGAAATGAGCAGTTCTTC.